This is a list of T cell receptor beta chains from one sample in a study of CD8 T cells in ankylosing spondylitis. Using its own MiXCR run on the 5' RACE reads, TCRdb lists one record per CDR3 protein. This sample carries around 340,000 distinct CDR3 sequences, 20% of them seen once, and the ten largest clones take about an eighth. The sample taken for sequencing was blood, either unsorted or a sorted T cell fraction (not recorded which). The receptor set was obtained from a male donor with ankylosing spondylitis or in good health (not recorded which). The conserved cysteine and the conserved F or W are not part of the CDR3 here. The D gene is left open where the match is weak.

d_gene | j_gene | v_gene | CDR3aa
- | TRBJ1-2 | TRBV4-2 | ASSQDLLVVYGYT
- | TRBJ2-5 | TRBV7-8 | ASSPHPSLVNQETQY
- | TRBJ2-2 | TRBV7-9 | ASSSQLNGELF
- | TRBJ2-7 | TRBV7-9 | ASSLNNREQY
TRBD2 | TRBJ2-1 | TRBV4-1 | ASSPHSGGLYNEQF
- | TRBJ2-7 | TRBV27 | ASSPLGVLYEQY
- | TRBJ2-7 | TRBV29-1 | SVEVVGGEQY
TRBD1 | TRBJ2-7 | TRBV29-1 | SVEGGQGYEQY
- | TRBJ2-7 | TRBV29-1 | SVDGTGSSYEQY
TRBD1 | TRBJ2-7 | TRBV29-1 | SAEKGTGDEQY
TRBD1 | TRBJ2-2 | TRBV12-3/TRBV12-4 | ASSHPGGFGELF
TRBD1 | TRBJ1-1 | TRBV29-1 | SARGAEAF
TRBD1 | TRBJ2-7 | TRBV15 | ATSRDTGVSSYEQY
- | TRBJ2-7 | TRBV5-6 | ASSIRLAEPIERSYEQY
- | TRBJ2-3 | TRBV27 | ASSRTFGASSTDTQY
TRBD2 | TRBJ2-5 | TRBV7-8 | ASSLGGLAGGQEEETQY
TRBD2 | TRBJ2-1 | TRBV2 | ASSTFGLAGGNEQF
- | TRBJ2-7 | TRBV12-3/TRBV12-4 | ASMGEDEQY
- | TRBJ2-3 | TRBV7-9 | ASSLLGEGTDTQY
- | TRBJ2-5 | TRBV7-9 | ASSFGVETQY
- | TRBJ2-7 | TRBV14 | ASSQEATSWYEQY
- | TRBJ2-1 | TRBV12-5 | ASGLSGDEQF
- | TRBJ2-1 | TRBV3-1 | ASSPARVNEQF
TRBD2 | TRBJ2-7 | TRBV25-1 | ASSESSGGLIYEQY
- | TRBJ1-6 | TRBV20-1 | SAYRNSPLH
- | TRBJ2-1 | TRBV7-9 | ASSLVAGVEQF
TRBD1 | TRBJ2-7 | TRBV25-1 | ASSPTGGRGYEQY
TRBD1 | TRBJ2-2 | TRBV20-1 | SAPSVRGYTGELF
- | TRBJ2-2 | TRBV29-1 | SVIRLGGETGELF
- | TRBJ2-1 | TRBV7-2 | ASSLAIFGVRGGGAYNEQF
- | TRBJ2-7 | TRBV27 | ASSWVGGGIYEQY
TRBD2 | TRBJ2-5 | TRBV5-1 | ASSLGTGGKQETQY
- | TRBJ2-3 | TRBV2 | ASTGVEADTQY
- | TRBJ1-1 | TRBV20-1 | SARAWDEAF
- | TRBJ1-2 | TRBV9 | ASSADRQPYYGYT
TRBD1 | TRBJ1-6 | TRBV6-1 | ASSPEGASSPLH
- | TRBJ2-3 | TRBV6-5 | ASSYPTGRPSTDTQY
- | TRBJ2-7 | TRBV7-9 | ASSLVGVNYEQY
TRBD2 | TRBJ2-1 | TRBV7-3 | ASSLIALAGGGEQF
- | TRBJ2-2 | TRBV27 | ASSWTANTGELF
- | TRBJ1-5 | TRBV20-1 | SARGQGYQPQH
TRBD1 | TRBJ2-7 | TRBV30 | ACNRGTGESEQY
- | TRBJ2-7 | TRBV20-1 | SASPMDKSPYEQY
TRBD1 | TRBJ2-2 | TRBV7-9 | ASSPSDRGSGELF
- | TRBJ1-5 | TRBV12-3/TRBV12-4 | ASSSTTGLNQPQH
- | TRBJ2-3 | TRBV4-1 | ASSQVGTYTDTQY
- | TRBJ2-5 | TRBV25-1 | ASSGRRDRSALGETQY
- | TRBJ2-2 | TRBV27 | ASSPDPDSYTGELF
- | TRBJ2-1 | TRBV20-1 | SASSGYNEQF
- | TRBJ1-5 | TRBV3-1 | ASSQWRNQPQH
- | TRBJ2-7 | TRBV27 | ASSAPGRRTYEQY
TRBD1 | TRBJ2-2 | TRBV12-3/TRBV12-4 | ASSLYQGAYGELF
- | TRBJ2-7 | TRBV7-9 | ASSPVGRSDYEQY